The sequence of this TCR beta chain was determined in a study of beta chain features in type 1 diabetes (dated by TCRdb to about 2018). For the wider study: Mean age, gender distribution, total cell number and subset yield were not different between patients and healthy donors. Across all samples, fewer than 130 million sorted cells were examined, and cell number per subset correlated strongly with RNA yield. The study compared TCRB repertoires of sorted circulating CD4+ T cell subsets between recently diagnosed type 1 diabetes patients and matched healthy donors. Regulatory and stem cell-like memory subsets were obtained from only 8 patients and roughly 8 healthy donors, while naive and central memory subsets were obtained from all 30 or so donors. Beyond this particular receptor, the publication reports: A moderate but significant shortening of TCRB CDR3 length was observed in type 1 diabetes patients in all four CD4+ subsets. At VDJ recombination sites, patients with type 1 diabetes made fewer insertions and deleted more nucleotides, a pattern implying thymic rearrangement abnormalities. Shorter templates might be favored by PCR, yet because patient and control samples were amplified and corrected together, any such skew would affect both groups equally. Sequencing cDNA rather than genomic DNA could over-represent highly expressing activated cells, although activation and CD3 levels did not differ between groups. Naive, central memory and regulatory TCRB repertoires appeared more similar among patients than among healthy donors. Only small numbers of individuals were included in the HLA sub-analyses, which left unresolved whether HLA type had any influence on TCRB rearrangement.

A single peripheral blood draw of approximately 110 mL on average was collected from each donor into heparinised tubes. Naive, central memory, regulatory and stem cell-like memory CD4+ T cells were sorted on a BD FACSAria II using a panel including CD45RO, CCR7, CD25, CD127, CD95 and CD27. All sorted populations exceeded 98% purity. PBMCs were separated immediately by Lymphoprep density gradient centrifugation and were stained directly, without being cultured. So that batch effects would be minimized, each experiment stained and sorted samples in pairs, pairing one healthy donor with one patient. The entire amount of isolated RNA was reverse transcribed using the High Capacity cDNA Reverse Transcription Kit, so the sequenced TCRB transcripts were expressed ones. Stem cell-like memory T cell samples underwent survey-depth immunoSEQ sequencing, averaging approximately 920,000 total reads per sample. After sorted cells were lysed in RLT buffer, RNA was extracted with DNase-treated RNeasy Micro or Mini kits, with the choice depending on cell number. Each cell subset was processed separately to prevent cross-contamination, with patient and healthy donor samples processed together. The immunoSEQ multiplex PCR was used to amplify TCRB sequences from cDNA, generating 87-bp fragments that spanned the CDR3 region. Sequencing of the amplicons was done on the Illumina HiSeq platform. For the original study's pipeline: Synthetic template baselines were used to correct PCR bias computationally, reads within Hamming distance 2 were collapsed together, and singletons that could not be merged were discarded. By aligning reads against IMGT, V, D and J genes, CDR3 length, and insertions or deletions at six rearrangement sites were assigned. Within each subset, clonotype counts were normalized to sorted cell number, and only after that were true diversity and Gini coefficients computed with the tcR R package. The overlap coefficient, calculated on TCRB nucleotide sequences, was used to quantify repertoire sharing. TCRdb took over this immuneACCESS table, retaining in-frame rearrangements with V and J assigned. Such tables are incomplete; in checked studies, under half of the missing clones stem from an unresolved V gene, and the remainder is unexplained. The DNA was the basis for D and trimming; V, J and clone size are from that table. The sample table records approximately 110,000 clones; under 40% of these occur just once. The ten top clones hold about 0.07% of the sample.

From a lookup of the germline V gene, CDR1 and CDR2 are SGHTA and FQGNSA. The CDR3 starts with the cysteine, ends with the phenylalanine, and has 14 residues. Of the read, only the CDR3 DNA is kept; its 42 bases are in frame from base 1. Trimming takes 1 base from V and 7 bases from J, and the germline ends sit 13 bases apart. A remark on this clone: Its antigen is currently not known. Base qualities were left out, and no much larger clone turns up one base away.

Input material: stem cell memory CD4+ T cells from blood. Explained via the paper, the cell subset or site label denotes: stem cell-like memory CD4+ T cells. The V gene is TRBV7-2 and the J gene is TRBJ1-2; the D region possibly corresponds to TRBD1 (6 bases align). The receptor was derived from a woman under 30 in good health. The CDR3 protein is CASSLEWGLPGYTF. The DNA sequence reads TGTGCCAGCAGCTTAGAGTGGGGGCTGCCTGGCTACACCTTC.